The 28 T cell receptor beta chains below were found in one sample sequenced in a study of regulatory T cells in long-lasting Graves disease. Researchers made TCR beta libraries by using iRepertoire HTBI primers and running Arm-PCR on CDR3 regions. MiXCR was run by TCRdb on the multiplex PCR reads, yielding one entry per CDR3 protein. The data show roughly 410,000 distinct CDR3 sequences, about 15% seen once. As to time point: newly diagnosed GD, antithyroid drugs for less than 3 months. PBMC RNA was the source of the TCR library. Separately, the same data were catalogued under a study of T cells in Graves' hyperthyroidism and ophthalmopathy.

Material: peripheral blood mononuclear cells (PBMCs), obtained at new diagnosis, from a patient treated with antithyroid drugs. These receptors were taken from a woman aged 40 to 49 with Graves disease.

In this sample, this clonotype turned up many times. The chain carries TRBV28 and TRBJ2-2; 9 nucleotides line up with TRBD1. The ends lost 8 bases at V and 6 bases at J; junction bases unmatched: 22. The CDR3 extends over 19 amino acids. Germline CDR1 is MDHEN and CDR2 is SYDVKM. The CDR3 reads CASLPRYVRDREGAGELFF. DNA for the CDR3: TGTGCCAGCCTCCCTCGTTATGTCCGGGACAGGGAAGGTGCCGGGGAGCTGTTTTTT.

In regard to this clonotype: One base away lies a much larger clone, so this may be a sequencing read error. The rearrangement links TRBV30 to TRBJ2-1; D is unresolved. This CDR3 is built from 12 residues. Looked up from germline, CDR1 is GTSNPN and CDR2 is SVGIG (reference sequence). CDR3 sequence: CARSASVYEQFF. The CDR3 DNA reads as TGTGCCCGGAGTGCCTCCGTCTATGAGCAGTTCTTC.

This clonotype came up many times. This chain links TRBV6-5 with TRBJ2-5, with a weak D call TRBD2 (7 bases). Germline CDR1 MNHEY, CDR2 SVGAGI. Trimming left V 2 bases short and J 5 bases short, with 24 bases between. This CDR3 spans 18 amino acids. The CDR3 region is CASSYGAGAPGTWETQYF. CDR3 DNA sequence: TGTGCCAGCAGTTACGGGGCGGGGGCCCCGGGGACGTGGGAGACCCAGTACTTC.

Turning to this clonotype: A much larger clone lies one base from this, so it may be a read error. V and J are TRBV6-5 and TRBJ2-1, with D perhaps matching TRBD1 or TRBD2 (5 bases each). The CDR3 loop spans 18 amino acids. Trimming removed 4 bases at V and 4 bases at J, with 23 bases between. CDR1 is MNHEY, CDR2 SVGAGI, per germline. The CDR3 DNA is TGTGCCAGCAGTTGCTCGGGGCTACGCGGAGAGACTTACAATGAGCAGTTCTTC. Its translation is CASSCSGLRGETYNEQFF.

Many counts were recorded for this clonotype. The chain recombines TRBV11-2 with TRBJ1-1, with D maybe TRBD1 (5 bases). Per germline, CDR1 SGHAT and CDR2 FQNNGV. The CDR3 covers 12 residues. The V and J ends lost 5 bases and 7 bases respectively, with 11 bases between them. In DNA form, the CDR3 reads TGTGCCAGCAGCCGGGGGGGAGTTGAAGCTTTCTTT. It encodes CASSRGGVEAFF.

This clonotype has at least ten counts. The chain uses TRBV19 and TRBJ1-4, with 9 positions matching TRBD1. Germline V gene lookup returns CDR1 LNHDA and CDR2 SQIVND (reference sequence). The CDR3 consists of 13 residues. Trimming removed 6 bases from V and 10 bases from J; junction bases left unmatched: 6. The CDR3 region is CASSRDREGKLFF. The DNA of the CDR3 is TGTGCCAGTAGCCGGGACAGGGAGGGAAAACTGTTTTTT.

Only a few counts were recorded for this clonotype. This rearrangement joins TRBV20-1 to TRBJ2-1; a possible D gene is TRBD2 (5 bases). The CDR3 length is 15 residues. Per germline, CDR1 DFQATT and CDR2 SNEGSKA (reference sequence). V lost 3 bases, J lost 2 bases, and 14 bases lay in between. CDR3 sequence: CSARNRERAYNEQFF. The DNA for the CDR3 is TGCAGTGCTAGGAATAGGGAGAGGGCCTACAATGAGCAGTTCTTC.

This clonotype was detected a few times. At one boundary the junction diverges from the germline segment, which might be a read error. In DNA form, the CDR3 reads TGTGCCTGCAGCTTGAGGGTGGGGGACGAGCAGTACTTC. Encoded protein: CACSLRVGDEQYF. This sequence joins TRBV11-2 and TRBJ2-7; D tentatively reads TRBD1 or TRBD2 (5 bases each). This CDR3 has 13 amino acids. Germline V gives CDR1 SGHAT, CDR2 FQNNGV.

The chain carries TRBV11-3 and TRBJ2-1, with a possible D match to TRBD2 (6 bases). CDR1 is SGHNT, CDR2 YENEEA, per germline. The CDR3 contains 13 residues. V lost 0 bases, J lost 7 bases, and 7 bases lay in between. The CDR3 spells CASSLELANEQFF. The CDR3 nucleotides are TGTGCCAGCAGCTTAGAGCTAGCGAATGAGCAGTTCTTC.

This clonotype was detected ten times or more. The chain couples TRBV11-2 to TRBJ2-7, with D unresolved. V was clipped by 2 bases and J by 5 bases, with 7 bases between them. Germline lookup yields CDR1 SGHAT and CDR2 FQNNGV. The CDR3 runs 12 residues. CDR3 nucleotide sequence: TGTGCCAGCAGCTTAAGGGTCCACGAGCAGTACTTC. Protein sequence: CASSLRVHEQYF.

This sequence joins TRBV5-1 and TRBJ2-2, with TRBD2 matching over 12 bases. The CDR3 contains 17 residues. Looked up from germline, CDR1 is SGHRS and CDR2 is YFSETQ. The V and J ends lost 4 bases and 6 bases, in that order; junction bases with no gene match: 10. CDR3 sequence reads: CASSPSETSGSSGELFF. As DNA, the CDR3 is TGCGCCAGCAGCCCTTCAGAGACTAGCGGGAGCTCCGGGGAGCTGTTTTTT.

Only a few counts were recorded for this clonotype. The chain joins TRBV15 to TRBJ2-7; 8 positions match TRBD2. Germline CDR1 is LNHNV and CDR2 is YYDKDF (reference sequence). There are 17 residues in the CDR3. The J segment lost 0 bases and the V segment lost 0 bases, leaving 7 bases of the junction unmatched. The CDR3 region is CATSRDSWSGSSYEQYF. For the CDR3, the DNA is TGTGCCACCAGCAGAGATTCCTGGAGCGGGAGCTCCTACGAGCAGTACTTC.

This clonotype was recorded at least ten times. J is TRBJ2-5 and V is TRBV24-1; 10 positions match TRBD1. The junction had 10 bases not matched to a gene; V was cut back by 3 bases and J by 7 bases. This CDR3 spans 16 amino acids. Germline CDR1 KGHDR, CDR2 SFDVKD. Written as DNA, the CDR3 is TGTGCCACCAGTGATCGCCCGGGACAGGGGAGTGTGACCCAGTACTTC. Its translation is CATSDRPGQGSVTQYF.

This clonotype came up many times. J is TRBJ2-1 and V is TRBV11-2; D is undetermined. The CDR3 runs to 16 residues. Germline CDR1 is SGHAT and CDR2 is FQNNGV. Trimming took 2 bases from V and 0 from J, leaving 11 bases between them. In DNA form, the CDR3 reads TGTGCCAGCAGCTTACGGCGGACCAGCTCCTACAATGAGCAGTTCTTC. Residues: CASSLRRTSSYNEQFF.

This clonotype was counted at least ten times. This chain connects TRBV20-1 to TRBJ2-7; TRBD1 agrees at 10 bases. Trimming took 0 bases from V and 3 from J; bases not matched to a gene: 5. Germline loops: CDR1 DFQATT, CDR2 SNEGSKA (reference sequence). The length of the CDR3 is 15 residues. The CDR3 sequence: CSARDEGQGRYEQYF. In DNA form, the CDR3 reads TGCAGTGCTAGAGATGAGGGACAGGGGCGCTACGAGCAGTACTTC.

This clonotype was observed many times. The CDR3 region has the DNA TGTGCCAGCAGTGAGCTGGAGACCCAGTACTTC. Protein sequence: CASSELETQYF. This chain connects TRBV2 to TRBJ2-5; D unresolved. The germline V and J ends were trimmed by 3 bases and 5 bases, with 4 bases remaining between them. From germline, CDR1 is SNHLY and CDR2 FYNNEI. The CDR3 totals 11 residues. The full variable domain, in which reference TRBV2 and TRBJ2-5 provide the parts outside the CDR3, is EPEVTQTPSHQVTQMGQEVILRCVPISNHLYFYWYRQILGQKVEFLVSFYNNEISEKSEIFDDQFSVERPDGSNFTLKIRSTKLEDSAMYFCASSELETQYFGPGTRLLVL.

This clonotype has more than one count but fewer than ten. V gene TRBV6-1 combines with J gene TRBJ1-6; 11 bases match TRBD1. This CDR3 is built from 14 residues. Per the germline V gene, CDR1 is MNHNS and CDR2 is SASEGT. With V trimmed by 7 bases and J by 9 bases, 5 bases remained unmatched. CDR3 in amino acids: CASIVGTGGSPLHF. In DNA, the CDR3 is TGTGCCAGCATCGTCGGGACAGGGGGTTCACCCCTCCACTTT.

This clonotype was recorded at least ten times. The rearrangement uses TRBV6-1 and TRBJ1-1; D is possibly TRBD1 (5 bases). This CDR3 has 13 residues. Germline CDR1 MNHNS, CDR2 SASEGT. Trimming pared 6 bases from V and 6 bases from J, leaving 14 bases between. CDR3 region: CASSQAPGAEAFF. CDR3 bases: TGTGCCAGCAGCCAGGCCCCGGGGGCTGAAGCTTTCTTT.

This clonotype was found many times. The CDR3 nucleotides are TGCGCCAGCAGCTTGGGGGCGACTAGCGGGATGGCAGATACGCAGTATTTT. Its protein product is CASSLGATSGMADTQYF. The chain is built from TRBV5-1 and TRBJ2-3; TRBD2 aligns across 11 bases. V lost 0 bases, J lost 4 bases, and 7 bases stayed unmatched. CDR3 length equals 17 residues. Germline V gives CDR1 SGHRS, CDR2 YFSETQ.

Many counts were recorded for this clonotype. The chain recombines TRBV28 with TRBJ1-1, with a possible D match to TRBD1 (6 bases). There are 12 residues in the CDR3. V lost 2 bases to trimming and J lost 8 bases, with 9 bases between them. From germline, CDR1 is MDHEN and CDR2 SYDVKM. DNA for the CDR3: TGTGCCAGCAGTTTAAGGGGGAAAGAAGCTTTCTTT. The encoded protein is CASSLRGKEAFF.

This clonotype was recorded at least ten times. The chain's CDR3 is CASSPGRVRGVFYEQYF. DNA for the CDR3: TGTGCCAGCAGCCCCGGGCGGGTGCGGGGGGTGTTCTACGAGCAGTACTTC. The genes are TRBV11-2 and TRBJ2-7, with 8 bases identical to TRBD2. The CDR3 extends over 17 amino acids. V shed 5 bases and J 3 bases; nucleotides not matched to a gene: 15. CDR1 is SGHAT, CDR2 FQNNGV, per germline. Filled out from reference TRBV11-2 and TRBJ2-7, the complete variable domain reads EAGVAQSPRYKIIEKRQSVAFWCNPISGHATLYWYQQILGQGPKLLIQFQNNGVVDDSQLPKDRFSAERLKGVDSTLKIQPAKLEDSAVYLCASSPGRVRGVFYEQYFGPGTRLTVT.

This chain links TRBV28 with TRBJ2-1; 7 bases are a match to TRBD2. The CDR3 contains 15 residues. The germline CDR1 and CDR2 sequences are MDHEN and SYDVKM. The junction had 11 bases not matched to a gene; V was cut back by 3 bases and J by 9 bases. The CDR3 nucleotides read TGTGCCAGCAGTTTTTTGGCGGGAGCCCCGGGTGAGCAGTTCTTC. It is translated as CASSFLAGAPGEQFF.

This clonotype was seen repeatedly, ten times or more. The rearrangement links TRBV11-2 to TRBJ2-7; 7 bases fit TRBD2. Germline CDR1 reads SGHAT; CDR2 reads FQNNGV. There are 18 residues in the CDR3. Unmatched junction bases numbered 16, after V lost 1 base and J lost 4 bases. The CDR3 here is CASSLALNPASGEYEQYF. The CDR3 nucleotides read TGTGCCAGCAGCTTAGCCCTAAACCCGGCTAGCGGAGAGTACGAGCAGTACTTC.

The V and J genes are TRBV20-1 and TRBJ2-1; a weak D match, TRBD1 (6 bases). CDR1 and CDR2 from the germline V gene are DFQATT and SNEGSKA (reference sequence). The V gene lost 5 bases and the J gene lost 9 bases, with 11 bases spanning the gap. The CDR3 totals 11 residues. CDR3 loop: CSAYQGTEQFF. Here the CDR3 DNA reads TGCAGTGCTTACCAGGGGACTGAGCAGTTCTTC.

This clonotype was detected many times. The chain is built from TRBV11-3 and TRBJ1-1, with D possibly TRBD1 on 5 matching bases. The CDR3 spans 18 residues. Germline assignment: CDR1 SGHNT and CDR2 YENEEA. With 5 bases removed from V and 6 bases from J, the gap between germline ends came to 28 bases. In nucleotides, the CDR3 is TGTGCCAGCAGCCCGAGATTTAGGTGGGACGGCTCTGAACCTGAAGCTTTCTTT. This translates into CASSPRFRWDGSEPEAFF.

This clonotype was seen many times. This chain uses TRBV10-3 with TRBJ1-2, with unresolved D. Trimming took off 2 bases at V and 4 bases at J, with 14 bases between the two ends. The CDR3 consists of 15 residues. Per germline, CDR1 ENHRY and CDR2 SYGVKD. Here the CDR3 DNA reads TGTGCCATCAGTGAGCCCCAGGACGTACTCTATGGCTACACCTTC. Translation: CAISEPQDVLYGYTF.

A few counts support this clonotype. A read error may account for a junction end that differs from germline. J is TRBJ2-1 and V is TRBV6-9; TRBD2 matches at 10 bases. Germline V gene sequence: CDR1 MNHGY, CDR2 SVAAGI. The CDR3 is 17 amino acids. CDR3 DNA sequence: TGTGCCAGCAGTTACACTGGGACTAGCGAGTCCTACAATGGGCAGTTCTTC. This encodes CASSYTGTSESYNGQFF.

This clonotype was counted between two and nine times. The chain is built from TRBV29-1 and TRBJ2-7; D gene unclear. The CDR3 contains 17 residues. The V gene lost 1 base and the J gene lost 0 bases, with 19 bases spanning the gap. Per germline, CDR1 SQVTM and CDR2 ANQGSEA. CDR3 DNA sequence: TGCAGCGTTGAAGGTCTATACCCCACACGAAACTCCTACGAGCAGTACTTC. This translates into CSVEGLYPTRNSYEQYF.